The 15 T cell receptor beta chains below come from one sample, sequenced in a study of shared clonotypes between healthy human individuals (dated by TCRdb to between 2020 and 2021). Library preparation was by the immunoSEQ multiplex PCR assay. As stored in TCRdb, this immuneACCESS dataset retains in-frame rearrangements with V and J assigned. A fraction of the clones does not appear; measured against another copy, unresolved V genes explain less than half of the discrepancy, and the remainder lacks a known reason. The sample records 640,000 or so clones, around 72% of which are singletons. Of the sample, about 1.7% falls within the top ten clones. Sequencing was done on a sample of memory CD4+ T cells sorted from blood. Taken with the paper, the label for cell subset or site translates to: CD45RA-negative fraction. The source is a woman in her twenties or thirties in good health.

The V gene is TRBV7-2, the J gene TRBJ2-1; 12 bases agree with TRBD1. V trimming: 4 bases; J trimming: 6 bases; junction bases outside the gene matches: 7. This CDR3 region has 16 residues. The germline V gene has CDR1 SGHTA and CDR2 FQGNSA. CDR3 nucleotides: TGTGCCAGCAGCTACAATCGGGACAGGGGGCTCAATGAGCAGTTCTTC. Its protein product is CASSYNRDRGLNEQFF.

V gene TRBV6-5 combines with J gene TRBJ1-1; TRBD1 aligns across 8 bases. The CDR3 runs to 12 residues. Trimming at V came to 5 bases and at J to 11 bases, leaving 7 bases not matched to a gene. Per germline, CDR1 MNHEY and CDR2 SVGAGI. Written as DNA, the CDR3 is TGTGCCAGCAGTCTCGGGACAGGCAACGCTTTCTTT. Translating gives CASSLGTGNAFF.

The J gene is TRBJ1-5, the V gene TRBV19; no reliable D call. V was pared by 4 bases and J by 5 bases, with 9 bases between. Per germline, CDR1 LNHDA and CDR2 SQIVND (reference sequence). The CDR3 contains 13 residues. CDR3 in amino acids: CASSKAEHQPQHF. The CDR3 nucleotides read TGTGCCAGTAGTAAGGCTGAACATCAGCCCCAGCATTTT.

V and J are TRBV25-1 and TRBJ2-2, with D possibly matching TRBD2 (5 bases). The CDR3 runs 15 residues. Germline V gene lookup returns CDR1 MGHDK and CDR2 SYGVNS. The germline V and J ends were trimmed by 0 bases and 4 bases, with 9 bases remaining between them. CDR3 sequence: CASSEYRGSTGELFF. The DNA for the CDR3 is TGTGCCAGCAGTGAATACCGTGGGAGCACCGGGGAGCTGTTTTTT.

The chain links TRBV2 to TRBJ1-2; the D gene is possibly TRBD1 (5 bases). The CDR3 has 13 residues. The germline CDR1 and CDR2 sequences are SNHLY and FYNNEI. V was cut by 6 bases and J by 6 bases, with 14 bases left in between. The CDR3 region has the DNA TGTGCCAGCAGACCTCGCTGGACAAATGGCTACACCTTC. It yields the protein CASRPRWTNGYTF.

The chain's CDR3 is CASSPRTGGGVGAEAFF. DNA of the CDR3: TGTGCCAGTAGTCCCCGGACAGGGGGGGGCGTAGGCGCTGAAGCTTTCTTT. V is TRBV19 and J is TRBJ1-1; 10 positions agree with TRBD1. CDR3 length equals 17 residues. Germline lookup yields CDR1 LNHDA and CDR2 SQIVND (reference sequence). Losses at the gene ends were 5 bases for V and 6 bases for J; bases not matched to a gene: 15.

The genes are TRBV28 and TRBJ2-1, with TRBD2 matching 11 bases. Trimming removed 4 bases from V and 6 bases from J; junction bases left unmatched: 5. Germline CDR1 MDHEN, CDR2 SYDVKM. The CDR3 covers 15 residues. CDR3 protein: CASSSGTSGSNEQFF. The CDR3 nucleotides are TGTGCCAGCAGTTCCGGGACTAGCGGCAGCAATGAGCAGTTCTTC.

This CDR3 is CASSYEPSRKGAFF. CDR3 DNA: TGTGCCAGCAGTTACGAACCGAGCCGCAAGGGAGCTTTCTTT. The chain joins TRBV6-5 to TRBJ1-1, with unresolved D. This CDR3 is 14 amino acids long. V lost 2 bases and J 10 bases, leaving 17 bases between the germline ends. The V gene's germline CDR1 is MNHEY and CDR2 SVGAGI.

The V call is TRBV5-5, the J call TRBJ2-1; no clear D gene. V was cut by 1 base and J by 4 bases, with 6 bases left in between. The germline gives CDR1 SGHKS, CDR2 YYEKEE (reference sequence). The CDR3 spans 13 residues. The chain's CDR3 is CASSLLQYNEQFF. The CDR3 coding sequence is TGTGCCAGCAGCTTGTTGCAGTACAATGAGCAGTTCTTC. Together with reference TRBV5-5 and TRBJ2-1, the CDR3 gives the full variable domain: DAGVTQSPTHLIKTRGQQVTLRCSPISGHKSVSWYQQVLGQGPQFIFQYYEKEERGRGNFPDRFSARQFPNYSSELNVNALLLGDSALYLCASSLLQYNEQFFGPGTRLTVL.

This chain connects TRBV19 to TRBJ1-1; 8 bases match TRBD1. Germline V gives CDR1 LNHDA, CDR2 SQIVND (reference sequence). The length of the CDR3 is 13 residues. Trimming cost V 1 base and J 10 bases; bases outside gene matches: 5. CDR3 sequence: CASSIAEDRVAFF. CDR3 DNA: TGTGCCAGTAGTATAGCCGAGGACAGGGTAGCTTTCTTT.

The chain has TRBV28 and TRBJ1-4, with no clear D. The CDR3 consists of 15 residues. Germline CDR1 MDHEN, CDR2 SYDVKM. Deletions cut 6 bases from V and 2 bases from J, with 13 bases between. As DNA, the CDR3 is TGTGCCAGCAGCCACCTGAGTGGGACTAATGAAAAACTGTTTTTT. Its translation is CASSHLSGTNEKLFF.

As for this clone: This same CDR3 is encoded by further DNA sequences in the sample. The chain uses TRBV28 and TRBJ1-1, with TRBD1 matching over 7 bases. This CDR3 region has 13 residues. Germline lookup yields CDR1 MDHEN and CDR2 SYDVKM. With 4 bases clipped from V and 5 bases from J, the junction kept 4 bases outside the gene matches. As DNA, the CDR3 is TGTGCCAGCAGTTCAGGGGGAGGTACTGAAGCTTTCTTT. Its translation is CASSSGGGTEAFF.

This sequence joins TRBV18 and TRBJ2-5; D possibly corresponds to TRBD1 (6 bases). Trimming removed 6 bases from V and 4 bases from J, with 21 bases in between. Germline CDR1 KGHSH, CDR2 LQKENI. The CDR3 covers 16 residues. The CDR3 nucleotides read TGTGCCAGCTCCCTGTCCCCCGGGACACTCGGAGAGACCCAGTACTTC. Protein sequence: CASSLSPGTLGETQYF.

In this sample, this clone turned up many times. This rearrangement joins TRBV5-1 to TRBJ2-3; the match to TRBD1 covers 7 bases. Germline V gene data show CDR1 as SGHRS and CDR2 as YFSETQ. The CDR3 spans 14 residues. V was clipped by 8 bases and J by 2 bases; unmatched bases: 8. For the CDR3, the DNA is TGCGCCAGTCTTCTAGGGACAGCCACAGATACGCAGTATTTT. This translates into CASLLGTATDTQYF.

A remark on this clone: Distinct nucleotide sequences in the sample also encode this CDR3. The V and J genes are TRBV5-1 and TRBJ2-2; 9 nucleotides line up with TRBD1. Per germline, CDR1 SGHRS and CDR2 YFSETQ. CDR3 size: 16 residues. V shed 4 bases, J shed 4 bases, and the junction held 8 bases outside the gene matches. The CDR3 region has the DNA TGCGCCAGCAGCCTCAGGACAGGGGCGGGCACCGGGGAGCTGTTTTTT. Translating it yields CASSLRTGAGTGELFF.